The sequence of this T cell receptor beta chain was determined in a study of blood T cell repertoires in COVID-19. Whole-study context: COVID-19 samples collected from the United States, Italy and Spain covered acute and convalescent phases. Sources were T cells, B-cell-depleted T cells, or PBMCs; the material itself was cDNA or gDNA.

The V end was cut by 1 base, the J end by 2 bases, with 8 bases between. CDR1 is SGHVS, CDR2 FQNEAQ, per germline. This CDR3 region has 14 residues. The authors' processing: Reference gene primer amplification in the assay estimated nucleated cell counts. This table comes from immunoSEQ multiplex PCR, and its TCRdb copy is limited to in-frame clones, with some not included. The D gene and trimming were derived from the DNA, and the V and J assignments and clone size from that table. In the table there are around 230,000 clones, roughly 80% of which are singletons. This clone was detected only a few times.

The source is a woman of 80 years or more with acute or convalescent COVID-19. Sequencing used peripheral blood. This chain uses TRBV7-8 with TRBJ1-1; D may be TRBD1 (5 bases). The DNA of the CDR3 is TGTGCCAGCAGCTTAGACAGGATCAACACTGAAGCTTTCTTT. Translated, it gives CASSLDRINTEAFF.